What follows is one T cell receptor beta chain and its context. Its antigen is undetermined. This table comes from immunoSEQ multiplex PCR, and its TCRdb copy is limited to in-frame clones, with some not included. This table has approximately 91,000 clones, less than 95% appearing once. The data were obtained in a study of T cell responses to AZD1222 COVID-19 vaccine. Germline loops: CDR1 MNHEY, CDR2 SVGEGT. V dropped 0 bases and J dropped 2 bases, with 5 bases sitting between them. The CDR3 has 13 amino acids. Study observations and caveats: Of spike-specific TCRs, nearly half reportedly target regions left unmutated in variants. Scientists sampled the repertoires only once the peak T cell response had passed. Spike-specific TCR breadth rose after two AZD1222 doses, and depth rose as well.

This rearrangement joins TRBV6-2 or TRBV6-3 to TRBJ2-7; the D is unclear. The sample consisted of peripheral blood, taken 28 days after the second AZD1222 dose. This sequence was found in an adult who received the AZD1222 COVID-19 vaccine. CDR3 DNA: TGTGCCAGCAGTTACTCTTTTCCCTACGAGCAGTACTTC. It specifies CASSYSFPYEQYF.